The text below deals with one TCR beta chain. The target antigen is unknown. This sample is part of a study of shared clonotypes between healthy human individuals. Study results and limitations: Rarefaction exposed incomplete sorted-subset sequencing despite large depth. Among donors, clonotype sharing was expected to be affected by sequencing depth.

TCRdb keeps only in-frame clones here, not all; method: immunoSEQ multiplex PCR. In the table there are a few million clones, around nine tenths of which are singletons. Germline V CDR1 and CDR2: MDHEN, SYDVKM. The V and J ends lost 7 bases and 0 bases, in that order; junction bases with no gene match: 9. The CDR3 spans 16 residues. V usage is TRBV28 and J usage is TRBJ2-3, with TRBD2 identical over 8 bases. The receptor was isolated from a man between 18 and 29 years old in good health. Sequencing used naive CD4+ T cells sorted from blood. The sample's subset: CD45RA+ positively selected. The CDR3 sequence: CASNSPSGLSTDTQYF. The CDR3, as DNA: TGTGCCAGCAACTCGCCTAGCGGGTTAAGCACAGATACGCAGTATTTT.